This T cell receptor beta chain stems from a study of blood T cell repertoires in COVID-19. Here immunoSEQ multiplex PCR was the method, and the copy in TCRdb shows in-frame clones only, minus some. Of 130,000 or so clones listed, about 91% are singletons. This clone was recorded a few times. Germline V gene lookup returns CDR1 SGHTA and CDR2 FQGNSA. V gave up 0 bases and J gave up 8 bases, with 12 bases separating them. The CDR3 is 14 residues long. The gene calls are TRBV7-2 and TRBJ2-3; weak D call: TRBD2 (5 bases). Sequenced: peripheral blood. This clonotype originated in an older woman with acute or convalescent COVID-19. CDR3 nucleotides: TGTGCCAGCAGCTTAGCCGAGGGATCTGGTACGCAGTATTTT. The encoded protein is CASSLAEGSGTQYF. Full variable domain (missing parts from reference TRBV7-2 and TRBJ2-3): GAGVSQSPSNKVTEKGKDVELRCDPISGHTALYWYRQSLGQGLEFLIYFQGNSAPDKSGLPSDRFSAERTGGSVSTLTIQRTQQEDSAVYLCASSLAEGSGTQYFGPGTRLTVL.